This T cell receptor (beta chain) was sequenced in a study of glioma-infiltrating T cells after dendritic cell vaccination. Study information: Treatment, given 2003 to 2012, was autologous tumor lysate-pulsed dendritic cell vaccination.

Points on this clone: The antigen is unknown.

General study results and limits: No direct clonality-survival link was found; a diverse polyclonal response may matter.

TCRB CDR3 was amplified from 2 ug genomic DNA or less. Amplification used 60 V beta primers and 13 J beta primers. TCRdb's copy holds only in-frame clones and misses some; the assay was immunoSEQ multiplex PCR. The sample contains tens of thousands of clones, around four fifths of which appear only once. Regarding time point: after dendritic cell vaccination, including at tumor progression/relapse. Trimming took off 0 bases at V and 6 bases at J, with 10 bases between the two ends. This CDR3 is built from 14 residues. CDR1 is SGHNT, CDR2 YYREEE, per germline (reference sequence). Sample: blood, taken after dendritic cell vaccination. The origin of this receptor is a human donor with glioblastoma. This chain joins TRBV5-4 and TRBJ1-5, with TRBD1 as a possible D gene (5 bases). The CDR3 DNA sequence: TGTGCCAGCAGCTTGGGGGGGGTAGGTCAGCCCCAGCATTTT. It is translated as CASSLGGVGQPQHF.